This T cell receptor beta chain appears in the sequencing data of a study of control samples from healthy donors and cancer patients. Generated by immunoSEQ multiplex PCR, the TCRdb table keeps only in-frame clones and is missing some. The sample includes 60,000 to 75,000 clones, about 87% seen only once; the top ten take 25% to 35%. The ends were cut back, 5 bases at V and 7 bases at J, with 14 bases in the middle. The length of the CDR3 is 13 residues. Germline V gene lookup returns CDR1 SGHVS and CDR2 FQNEAQ. The sequencing sample was made of blood. V and J are TRBV7-8 and TRBJ1-2, with D unclear. This TCR derives from a man between 45 and 60 years old in good health. CDR3 sequence reads: CASSPFGVRGYTF. CDR3 bases: TGTGCCAGCAGCCCATTCGGGGTACGTGGCTACACCTTC. The full variable domain, rest sourced from reference TRBV7-8 and TRBJ1-2, is GAGVSQSPRYKVAKRGQDVALRCDPISGHVSLFWYQQALGQGPEFLTYFQNEAQLDKSGLPSDRFFAERPEGSVSTLKIQRTQQEDSAVYLCASSPFGVRGYTFGSGTRLTVV.